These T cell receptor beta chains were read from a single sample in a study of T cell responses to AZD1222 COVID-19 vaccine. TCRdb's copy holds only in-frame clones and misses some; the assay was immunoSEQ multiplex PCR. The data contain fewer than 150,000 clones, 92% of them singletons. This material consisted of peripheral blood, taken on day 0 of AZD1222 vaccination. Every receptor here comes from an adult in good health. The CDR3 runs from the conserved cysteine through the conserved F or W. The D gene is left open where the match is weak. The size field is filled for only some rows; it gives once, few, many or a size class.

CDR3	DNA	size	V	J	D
CASRDATGETQYF	TGTGCCAGTAGAGATGCGACAGGAGAGACCCAGTACTTC	once	TRBV19	TRBJ2-5	-
CASSLGANYGYTF	TGTGCCAGCAGCTTAGGCGCGAACTATGGCTACACCTTC	-	TRBV13	TRBJ1-2	-
CASSLASASGELFF	TGTGCCAGCAGTTTAGCTTCCGCCTCCGGGGAGCTGTTTTTT	many	TRBV28	TRBJ2-2	-
CASSPSTGAYEQYF	TGCGCCAGCAGCCCCTCCACAGGAGCCTACGAGCAGTACTTC	-	TRBV4-1	TRBJ2-7	-
CASSYSLDGVYGYTF	TGTGCCAGCAGTTACTCCTTAGACGGTGTCTATGGCTACACCTTC	-	TRBV6-5	TRBJ1-2	-
CASSLARGGEKLFF	TGCGCCAGCAGCCTCGCAAGGGGCGGTGAAAAACTGTTTTTT	-	TRBV4-3	TRBJ1-4	-
CASRGTGLFYGYTF	TGTGCCAGCAGAGGGACAGGGCTATTCTATGGCTACACCTTC	-	TRBV3-1/TRBV3-2	TRBJ1-2	TRBD1
CASSELGGNYGYTF	TGTGCCAGCAGTGAATTAGGGGGTAACTATGGCTACACCTTC	-	TRBV2	TRBJ1-2	-
CATNTDRDSQPQHF	TGTGCCACCAACACGGACAGGGACAGTCAGCCCCAGCATTTT	once	TRBV10-3	TRBJ1-5	TRBD1
CASSPDRAKATNEKLFF	TGTGCCAGCAGTCCCGACCGAGCGAAGGCAACTAATGAAAAACTGTTTTTT	-	TRBV27	TRBJ1-4	-
CASSSGTSGSPDTYEQYF	TGTGCCAGCAGCTCCGGGACTAGCGGGAGCCCGGATACCTACGAGCAGTACTTC	-	TRBV28	TRBJ2-7	TRBD2
CASSLKAAYGYTF	TGTGCCAGCAGCTTAAAGGCAGCCTATGGCTACACCTTC	-	TRBV7-8	TRBJ1-2	-
CASSDEGCQPQHF	TGTGCCAGCAGTGACGAGGGATGTCAACCCCAGCATTTT	-	TRBV6-4	TRBJ1-5	-
CASSSRFKGRGATEAFF	TGTGCCAGCAGCTCCCGGTTTAAAGGAAGGGGGGCTACTGAAGCTTTCTTT	-	TRBV3-1/TRBV3-2	TRBJ1-1	-
CASSSPISGGYGYTF	TGTGCCAGCAGTAGCCCGATCTCCGGGGGCTATGGCTACACCTTC	-	TRBV6-5	TRBJ1-2	-
CASRGRQGGNNEQFF	TGTGCCAGCAGGGGTAGACAGGGGGGAAACAATGAGCAGTTCTTC	-	TRBV2	TRBJ2-1	TRBD1
CASRRDRTVSGYTF	TGCGCCAGCAGGAGGGACAGGACAGTCTCTGGCTACACCTTC	-	TRBV10-2	TRBJ1-2	TRBD1
CASPGWTDQETQYF	TGTGCCAGCCCGGGATGGACAGACCAAGAGACCCAGTACTTC	-	TRBV2	TRBJ2-5	-
CASKAGSTDTQYF	TGTGCCAGCAAAGCGGGGAGCACAGATACGCAGTATTTT	few	TRBV6-5	TRBJ2-3	TRBD2
CASSLVPGMNTEAFF	TGTGCCAGCAGCTTGGTCCCAGGTATGAACACTGAAGCTTTCTTT	-	TRBV5-8	TRBJ1-1	-
CATGGQGSQPQHF	TGTGCCACCGGGGGACAGGGAAGTCAGCCCCAGCATTTT	-	TRBV24-1	TRBJ1-5	TRBD1
CASSYSETGVSEQYF	TGTGCCAGCAGTTACTCGGAGACAGGGGTGTCCGAGCAGTACTTC	-	TRBV6-2/TRBV6-3	TRBJ2-7	TRBD1
CASSPGVGYTDTQYF	TGTGCCAGCAGCCCAGGGGTTGGATACACAGATACGCAGTATTTT	-	TRBV3-1/TRBV3-2	TRBJ2-3	-
CASSGVNRDRVLYGYTF	TGTGCCAGCAGCGGGGTCAACCGGGACAGGGTCCTCTATGGCTACACCTTC	once	TRBV9	TRBJ1-2	TRBD1
CASSSTGEVEKLFF	TGTGCCAGCAGCTCCACAGGGGAAGTAGAAAAACTGTTTTTT	-	TRBV9	TRBJ1-4	TRBD1
CASSVAQVGHGELFF	TGTGCCAGCAGCGTAGCACAGGTTGGTCACGGGGAGCTGTTTTTT	-	TRBV9	TRBJ2-2	-
CASSQEPGLDQPQHF	TGTGCCAGCAGCCAAGAGCCCGGGTTAGATCAGCCCCAGCATTTT	-	TRBV4-2	TRBJ1-5	-
CASSTATSNTEAFF	TGTGCCAGTAGTACTGCCACCTCCAACACTGAAGCTTTCTTT	-	TRBV19	TRBJ1-1	-
CASRNRDYQVTEAFF	TGTGCCAGCAGGAACAGGGATTATCAAGTCACTGAAGCTTTCTTT	-	TRBV7-8	TRBJ1-1	-
CASTIGGSTDTQYF	TGTGCCAGCACCATCGGGGGCTCCACAGATACGCAGTATTTT	-	TRBV7-2	TRBJ2-3	-
CASSQETYSNQPQHF	TGCGCCAGCAGCCAAGAAACGTATAGCAATCAGCCCCAGCATTTT	-	TRBV4-3	TRBJ1-5	-
CASSLWGNYGYTF	TGTGCCAGCAGTTTATGGGGTAACTATGGCTACACCTTC	-	TRBV12-3/TRBV12-4	TRBJ1-2	-